This paragraph reports one T cell receptor beta chain. This clonotype was detected a few times. Its antigen is unknown. No base-level quality is on record; no much larger clone is a single base apart. CDR1 is given as SQVTM and CDR2 as ANQGSEA, both from the germline V gene. Reading from cysteine to phenylalanine, the CDR3 counts 14 amino acids. The sequence is cut down to CDR3 DNA, 42 bases in frame from base 1. V is pared back by 3 bases and J by 3 bases, with 14 bases lying between the germline termini. This sample's time point label indicates: patch test 3, about 24 weeks after DPC sensitization. Sample treatment or condition, as interpreted from the label and publication: therapeutic diphenylcyclopropenone sensitization with weekly scalp DPC. Total RNA was extracted from unfractionated whole blood collected in Tempus Blood RNA tubes. At every patch-test visit, the blood draw took place before the patch test was put on. Eligible patients were aged 18 to 70, diagnosed with alopecia, deemed suitable for DPC therapy, and excluded if pregnant.

This sample stems from a study of human T cells and chemical hapten exposure listed by TCRdb under 2021. With regard to the full study: For sensitization, 2% DPC in acetone was applied to a 2 cm by 2 cm area of upper inner arm skin. Most of the patients in the cohort were female, and the cohort covered alopecia areata with under or over 50% scalp involvement, alopecia totalis and alopecia universalis. Patch testing on the upper back used Finn chambers containing 0.01% DPC, with scoring done after 6 days according to International Contact Dermatitis Research Group standards. From each blood RNA sample, both TCR alpha and TCR beta chains were sequenced. Patients additionally received weekly therapeutic DPC doses to the scalp throughout the roughly 24-week study period. Blood for TCR sequencing was provided by twenty-nine alopecia patients at one to four time points (pre-sensitization, 2, 6 and 24 weeks). Libraries were pooled for sequencing, and variation in per-sample TCR yields was attributed mainly to small differences in library volumes within the pool. Patient blood was sampled pre-sensitization (week 0) and at 2, 6 and about 24 weeks after DPC sensitization. The study tracked peripheral blood TCR repertoire changes in vivo during primary and secondary sensitization to the hapten diphenylcyclopropenone (DPC) in alopecia patients.

Findings and caveats that apply to the study as a whole: DPC sensitization did not change how many TCRs were above 1 in 1000 frequency, and no evidence was found of alterations in global repertoire structure. Significantly more large CDR3 similarity clusters were formed by expanded TCRs than by pre-sensitization or healthy control sets, consistent with antigen-driven responses. Alopecia, a presumed autoimmune disease, was present in all patients, so the immune response of the patients might differ from that of healthy individuals. After repeated subsampling, changes were observed in the strength of the expansion versus patch-test correlation and in the threshold at which the correlation became significant. A positive correlation was found between the number of PT1 expanded TCRs and patch test score, with significance reached at thresholds 8, 16 and 32 but not 4.

The method behind the library was RACE. The sequencer was a NextSeq 500. During library preparation, unique molecular identifiers were attached to individual cDNA molecules so that TCRs could be counted quantitatively and reproducibly. The authors' analysis ran thus. The median number of TCRs per sample was approximately 93,000, ranging from about 23,224 to 690,600. The Decombinator software suite was used to annotate the V, J and CDR3 of the TCR reads. Every sample was subsampled to the same number of TCRs (28,000) for the PS versus PT1 abundance plots. Expanded TCRs were defined as absent before sensitization and observed at least eight times at the 2-week time point. TCRdb itself trimmed the public reads at Q25 with fastp, ran MiXCR and retained productive beta chains. Under each unique CDR3 protein, matching rows form one entry showing the most common genes and DNA. None of the V and J calls come from the authors' own analysis; TCRdb made them. Present in this sample are over 30,000 distinct CDR3 sequences, more than 9% of which were seen just once. The ten largest clones take up roughly 27% of the sample.

The rearranged segments are TRBV29-1 and TRBJ1-1, and perhaps TRBD1 as D gene, on 6 matching bases. This receptor was identified in a man aged 50-60 years with alopecia areata. Some clones in this sample may be carry-over from other donors' samples. Specimen: whole blood, collected in connection with sensitization to the hapten diphenylcyclopropenone (DPC). DNA sequence: TGCAGCGTTGAGCAACAGGGAGGGCACACTGAAGCTTTCTTT. Translated, it reads CSVEQQGGHTEAFF.